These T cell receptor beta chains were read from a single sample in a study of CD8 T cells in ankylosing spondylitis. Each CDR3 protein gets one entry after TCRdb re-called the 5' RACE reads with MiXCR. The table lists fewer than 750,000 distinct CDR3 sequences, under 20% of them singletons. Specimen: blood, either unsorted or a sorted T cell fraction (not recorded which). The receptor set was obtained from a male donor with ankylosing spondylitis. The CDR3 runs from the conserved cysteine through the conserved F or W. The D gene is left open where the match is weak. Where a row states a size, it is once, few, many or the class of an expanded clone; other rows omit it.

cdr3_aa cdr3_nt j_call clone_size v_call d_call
CASSFLTGNEKLFF TGTGCCAGCAGTTTTTTGACAGGCAATGAAAAACTGTTTTTT TRBJ1-4 - TRBV12-3/TRBV12-4 -
CASSLAVITYNEQFF TGTGCCAGCAGCTTAGCAGTCATCACCTACAATGAGCAGTTCTTC TRBJ2-1 few TRBV7-2 -
CSAGDGRWNTGELFF TGCAGTGCCGGGGACGGGAGATGGAACACCGGGGAGCTGTTTTTT TRBJ2-2 - TRBV20-1 -
CAILSSGANVLTF TGTGCCATCCTTAGCTCTGGGGCCAACGTCCTGACTTTC TRBJ2-6 - TRBV6-1 -
CASISSRVYEQFF TGTGCCAGCATCTCCTCCAGGGTTTACGAGCAGTTCTTC TRBJ2-1 few TRBV6-2/TRBV6-3 -
CASSPPGGYNEQFF TGCGCCAGCAGCCCCCCCGGAGGGTACAATGAGCAGTTCTTC TRBJ2-1 many TRBV5-1 -
CSVRELAETQYF TGCAGCGTGCGGGAGTTAGCGGAGACCCAGTACTTC TRBJ2-5 - TRBV29-1 TRBD2
CASRPGIELAYNSPLHF TGCGCCAGCAGGCCAGGGATCGAGCTCGCCTATAATTCACCCCTCCACTTT TRBJ1-6 - TRBV5-1 -
CASSLRRLVSTGELFF TGTGCCAGCAGCTTAAGGCGGCTAGTTAGTACCGGGGAGCTGTTTTTT TRBJ2-2 - TRBV7-8 -
CASSSVLTAKNIQYF TGTGCCAGCAGCTCGGTTCTCACTGCCAAAAACATTCAGTACTTC TRBJ2-4 few TRBV7-2 -
CASSLAQGFLYF TGTGCCAGCAGCTTAGCCCAGGGGTTCCTGTATTTT TRBJ2-3 - TRBV7-8 -
CASSQDRLAGSVSYEQYF TGCGCCAGCAGCCAAGATCGACTAGCGGGTTCCGTCTCCTACGAGCAGTACTTC TRBJ2-7 few TRBV4-1 TRBD2
CASSLFGAGELFF TGTGCCAGCAGTTTATTTGGTGCCGGGGAGCTGTTTTTT TRBJ2-2 few TRBV28 -
CASSLDSRNSGANVLTF TGTGCCAGCAGCTTGGACAGTAGAAACTCTGGGGCCAACGTCCTGACTTTC TRBJ2-6 few TRBV7-6 -
CATSDSRTGTYNEQFF TGTGCCACCAGTGATTCTCGGACGGGGACCTACAATGAGCAGTTCTTC TRBJ2-1 few TRBV24-1 -
CASSNRGVDTEAFF TGTGCCAGCAGCAACAGGGGAGTGGACACTGAAGCTTTCTTT TRBJ1-1 - TRBV7-2 TRBD1
CASSFRGLAGVEQYF TGTGCCAGCAGTTTTAGAGGGCTAGCGGGAGTCGAGCAGTACTTC TRBJ2-7 - TRBV28 TRBD2
CASSPLAGAKETQYF TGTGCCAGCAGCCCATTAGCGGGGGCGAAAGAGACCCAGTACTTC TRBJ2-5 - TRBV11-2 TRBD2
CASSSDGGEKLFF TGTGCCAGCAGCTCGGATGGAGGTGAAAAACTGTTTTTT TRBJ1-4 - TRBV2 -
CSARPLRGTTYEQYF TGCAGTGCTAGGCCCCTCAGGGGCACTACCTACGAGCAGTACTTC TRBJ2-7 - TRBV20-1 -
CASSPGTTGETQYF TGTGCCAGCAGTCCGGGGACGACAGGGGAGACCCAGTACTTC TRBJ2-5 - TRBV27 TRBD1
CASSSQAGGPWNEQFF TGTGCCAGCAGCTCGCAAGCGGGGGGGCCTTGGAATGAGCAGTTCTTC TRBJ2-1 few TRBV7-8 TRBD2
CSGKEGISNQPQHF TGCAGTGGGAAAGAAGGGATTTCCAATCAGCCCCAGCATTTT TRBJ1-5 - TRBV20-1 -
CASSLFAVPDTQYF TGTGCCAGCAGCTTATTTGCGGTTCCAGATACGCAGTATTTT TRBJ2-3 - TRBV11-3 -
CASSSLANPYNEQFF TGTGCCAGCAGCTCGCTAGCGAACCCCTACAATGAGCAGTTCTTC TRBJ2-1 many TRBV7-9 -
CASSLGGVSSGNTIYF TGTGCCAGCAGCTTAGGAGGCGTAAGCTCTGGAAACACCATATATTTT TRBJ1-3 - TRBV7-9 -
CASSSHQARITYF TGTGCCAGCAGCTCCCACCAGGCACGGATAACGTACTTC TRBJ2-7 - TRBV7-9 -